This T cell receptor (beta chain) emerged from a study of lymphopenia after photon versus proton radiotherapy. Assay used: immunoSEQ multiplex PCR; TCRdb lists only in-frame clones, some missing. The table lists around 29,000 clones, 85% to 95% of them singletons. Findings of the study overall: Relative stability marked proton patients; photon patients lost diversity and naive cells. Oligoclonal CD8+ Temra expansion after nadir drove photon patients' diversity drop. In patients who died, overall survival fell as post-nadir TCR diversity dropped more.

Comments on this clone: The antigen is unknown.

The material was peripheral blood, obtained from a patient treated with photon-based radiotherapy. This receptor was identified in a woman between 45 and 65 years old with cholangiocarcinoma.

CDR3 coding DNA: TGTGCCAGCAGCTTAGCCAGGGCCGGGGCCTTTCTCCACTTT. This gives the protein CASSLARAGAFLHF. The chain has TRBV7-2 and TRBJ1-6, with D possibly TRBD1 on 5 matching bases. Deletions cut 0 bases from V and 16 bases from J, with 16 bases between. Germline V CDR1 and CDR2: SGHTA, FQGNSA. The CDR3 extends over 14 amino acids.